The 25 T cell receptor beta chains below were found in one sample sequenced in a study of T-cell reconstitution after alpha-beta-depleted transplantation in children. This sample's TCRbeta library carried unique molecular identifier barcodes. TCRdb itself ran the PCR reads through MiXCR, one entry per CDR3 protein. This sample has approximately 250,000 distinct CDR3 sequences, with approximately 9.7% found just once. Specimen: PBMCs from the stem cell graft donor, collected from the stem cell graft. The receptor source for this set is a human donor who donated a stem cell graft to a child with SCID.

This clonotype appeared many times. V and J are TRBV7-2 and TRBJ2-5; D uncertain. The ends were cut back, 2 bases at V and 5 bases at J, with 12 bases in the middle. The CDR3 loop spans 14 amino acids. Germline CDR1 is SGHTA and CDR2 is FQGNSA. The CDR3 sequence: CASSLYPPGETQYF. The CDR3 DNA reads TGTGCCAGCAGCTTATACCCTCCCGGGGAGACCCAGTACTTC.

There are many counts of this clonotype. V is TRBV28 and J is TRBJ1-1, with unresolved D. Trimming took 10 bases from V and 5 from J, leaving 20 bases between them. The CDR3 consists of 14 residues. The germline gives CDR1 MDHEN, CDR2 SYDVKM. The CDR3 region has the DNA TGTGCCACCACTTCCCGGGAAGGAGATACTGAAGCTTTCTTT. Translating gives CATTSREGDTEAFF.

This clonotype came up many times. The genes are TRBV29-1 and TRBJ2-3; no definite D call. Germline CDR1 and CDR2: SQVTM and ANQGSEA. Deletions cut 1 base from V and 6 bases from J, with 5 bases between. The CDR3 sequence is 11 residues long. The CDR3 nucleotides read TGCAGCGTTGAAGCCGGGGATACGCAGTATTTT. Translating it yields CSVEAGDTQYF.

At least ten counts were recorded for this clonotype. This chain links TRBV20-1 with TRBJ2-3; perhaps D is TRBD1 or TRBD2 (6 bases each). There are 15 residues in the CDR3. Per the germline V gene, CDR1 is DFQATT and CDR2 is SNEGSKA (reference sequence). Deletions cut 7 bases from V and 2 bases from J, with 19 bases between. CDR3 DNA sequence: TGCAGTGTCCCCGCCCGGGGGCGAAACACAGATACGCAGTATTTT. It specifies CSVPARGRNTDTQYF.

This clonotype has a count of ten or more. The J gene is TRBJ1-2, the V gene TRBV12-3 or TRBV12-4, with D possibly being TRBD1 (5 bases). Trimming removed 5 bases at V and 8 bases at J, with 15 bases between. The CDR3 covers 13 residues. CDR3 sequence reads: CASSPTVWGGYTF. For the CDR3, the DNA is TGTGCCAGCAGTCCAACGGTTTGGGGGGGCTACACCTTC.

This clonotype was detected many times. The chain has TRBV5-6 and TRBJ2-5; D is tentatively TRBD1 or TRBD2 (6 bases each). Per the germline V gene, CDR1 is SGHDT and CDR2 is YYEEEE. V was clipped by 3 bases and J by 7 bases, with 16 bases between them. The CDR3 is 14 amino acids. The CDR3 region has the DNA TGTGCCAGCAGCTGGGGGGCCCACCGGGGGACCCAGTACTTC. Protein sequence: CASSWGAHRGTQYF.

The table lists this clonotype with many counts. This chain links TRBV5-1 with TRBJ1-1; no clear D. Germline V gene lookup returns CDR1 SGHRS and CDR2 YFSETQ. The length of the CDR3 is 11 residues. The V gene lost 0 bases and the J gene lost 11 bases, with 8 bases spanning the gap. CDR3: CASSLGGFAFF. The CDR3 coding sequence is TGCGCCAGCAGCTTGGGCGGGTTTGCTTTCTTT.

Many counts were recorded for this clonotype. The chain carries TRBV5-1 and TRBJ2-5; 10 bases agree with TRBD1. Germline V gives CDR1 SGHRS, CDR2 YFSETQ. The CDR3 sequence is 16 residues long. Trimming cost V 2 bases and J 3 bases; bases outside gene matches: 7. The CDR3 loop is CASSLQTGTGEETQYF. The CDR3 coding sequence is TGCGCCAGCAGCTTACAAACCGGGACAGGGGAAGAGACCCAGTACTTC.

This clonotype was observed many times. This chain joins TRBV20-1 and TRBJ2-7, with 10 positions matching TRBD1. The CDR3 consists of 13 residues. The V and J ends lost 6 bases and 0 bases, in that order; junction bases with no gene match: 2. CDR1 is DFQATT and CDR2 is SNEGSKA in the germline V gene (reference sequence). CDR3 sequence (DNA): TGCAGTGCAAGGACAGGGGGCTCCTACGAGCAGTACTTC. It is translated as CSARTGGSYEQYF.

Many counts were recorded for this clonotype. The rearrangement joins TRBV7-2 to TRBJ2-1, with 7 bases aligning to TRBD1. The CDR3 has 12 residues. Trimming at V came to 5 bases and at J to 10 bases, leaving 5 bases not matched to a gene. Per the germline V gene, CDR1 is SGHTA and CDR2 is FQGNSA. CDR3 coding DNA: TGTGCCAGCAGCGCCGGACAGGTGGAGCAGTTCTTC. Its protein is CASSAGQVEQFF.

Many counts were recorded for this clonotype. CDR3 coding DNA: TGCGCCAGCAGCGTGGGGGGGACGTGGACAGGGCGGACAGATACGCAGTATTTT. Translated: CASSVGGTWTGRTDTQYF. This chain connects TRBV5-1 to TRBJ2-3; TRBD1 is a possible D gene (8 bases). The germline CDR1 and CDR2 sequences are SGHRS and YFSETQ. CDR3 length equals 18 residues. V lost 4 bases and J lost 3, with 24 bases in between. The full variable domain, completed using reference TRBV5-1 and TRBJ2-3, is KAGVTQTPRYLIKTRGQQVTLSCSPISGHRSVSWYQQTPGQGLQFLFEYFSETQRNKGNFPGRFSGRQFSNSRSEMNVSTLELGDSALYLCASSVGGTWTGRTDTQYFGPGTRLTVL.

In this sample, this clonotype turned up many times. CDR3 region: CASSGPAGPDTQYF. DNA of the CDR3: TGTGCCAGCAGCGGACCAGCAGGCCCAGATACGCAGTATTTT. V is TRBV2 and J is TRBJ2-3; D not resolved. CDR1 and CDR2 (germline): SNHLY, FYNNEI. The CDR3 runs 14 residues. The V end lost 6 bases, the J end lost 4 bases, and 14 bases lay between the germline ends.

This clonotype was detected many times. This chain uses TRBV7-6 with TRBJ2-3, with 12 positions matching TRBD2. The CDR3 has 15 residues. From germline, CDR1 is SGHVS and CDR2 FNYEAQ. Trimming cost V 1 base and J 6 bases; bases outside gene matches: 2. The DNA for the CDR3 is TGTGCCAGCAGCTTAGTTGGACTAGCGGGGGATACGCAGTATTTT. Amino acids: CASSLVGLAGDTQYF.

The chain joins TRBV3-1 to TRBJ2-1, with TRBD2 matching over 7 bases. Trimming removed 0 bases from V and 2 bases from J; junction bases left unmatched: 7. The CDR3 contains 17 residues. Germline V gene sequence: CDR1 LGHDT, CDR2 YNNKEL (reference sequence). The CDR3 loop reads CASSQEGKRGAYNEQFF. The CDR3 DNA sequence: TGTGCCAGCAGCCAAGAGGGGAAGCGGGGAGCCTACAATGAGCAGTTCTTC.

This clonotype was counted ten times or more. The chain recombines TRBV29-1 with TRBJ2-2; weak D call: TRBD1 (6 bases). CDR1 and CDR2 from the germline V gene are SQVTM and ANQGSEA. The CDR3 contains 15 residues. The V end was cut by 6 bases, the J end by 0 bases, with 14 bases between. Written as DNA, the CDR3 is TGCAGCGTCCACCCCGGGACATCGAACACCGGGGAGCTGTTTTTT. It codes for CSVHPGTSNTGELFF.

The sample holds many counts of this clonotype. This chain links TRBV2 with TRBJ2-2; D is possibly TRBD1 or TRBD2 (5 bases each). Per the germline V gene, CDR1 is SNHLY and CDR2 is FYNNEI. CDR3 length: 16 amino acids. Trimming pared 8 bases from V and 0 bases from J, leaving 16 bases between. CDR3: CASDPTGRANTGELFF. In nucleotides, the CDR3 is TGTGCCAGCGACCCCACGGGACGCGCGAACACCGGGGAGCTGTTTTTT.

The chain links TRBV5-6 to TRBJ2-3; D remains unclear. CDR1 is SGHDT and CDR2 is YYEEEE in the germline V gene. The CDR3 has 13 residues. Between the trimmed V and J ends, which lost 0 bases and 7 bases, there was a span of 9 bases. The CDR3 nucleotides are TGTGCCAGCAGCTTGGTCGGGCCACATACGCAGTATTTT. Translating gives CASSLVGPHTQYF. Together with reference TRBV5-6 and TRBJ2-3, the CDR3 gives the full variable domain: DAGVTQSPTHLIKTRGQQVTLRCSPKSGHDTVSWYQQALGQGPQFIFQYYEEEERQRGNFPDRFSGHQFPNYSSELNVNALLLGDSALYLCASSLVGPHTQYFGPGTRLTVL.

In this sample, this clonotype turned up many times. The chain joins TRBV7-2 to TRBJ2-3; 13 bases fit TRBD2. The CDR3 runs 17 residues. The germline CDR1 and CDR2 sequences are SGHTA and FQGNSA. With V trimmed by 4 bases and J by 2 bases, 6 bases remained unmatched. As DNA, the CDR3 is TGTGCCAGCAGCTACGGGACTAGCGGGGACCTCACAGATACGCAGTATTTT. Its protein product is CASSYGTSGDLTDTQYF.

This clonotype was picked up many times. The chain is built from TRBV5-5 and TRBJ2-5; 7 bases line up with TRBD1. CDR3 length: 15 residues. J was trimmed by 4 bases and V by 4 bases; bases with no gene match: 10. Germline V gene lookup returns CDR1 SGHKS and CDR2 YYEKEE (reference sequence). The CDR3 is CASSPVTGLAETQYF. CDR3 in DNA: TGTGCCAGCAGCCCGGTGACAGGGTTAGCAGAGACCCAGTACTTC.

This clonotype has just a few counts. The chain carries TRBV3-1 and TRBJ2-5; TRBD2 aligns across 11 bases. Losses at the gene ends were 4 bases for V and 10 bases for J; bases not matched to a gene: 20. The CDR3 is 18 residues long. The germline V gene has CDR1 LGHDT and CDR2 YNNKEL (reference sequence). This CDR3 is CASSLRLAGHIPPRNQYF. CDR3 bases: TGTGCCAGCAGCCTCCGACTAGCGGGGCATATACCCCCTCGGAACCAGTACTTC.

This clonotype was observed many times. The CDR3 spells CASSQPTQPQHF. The CDR3 nucleotides are TGTGCCAGCAGCCAACCGACACAGCCCCAGCATTTT. The chain uses TRBV7-8 and TRBJ1-5; D unresolved. CDR1 SGHVS and CDR2 FQNEAQ come from the germline V gene. Trimming removed 5 bases from V and 7 bases from J, with 9 bases in between. This CDR3 is 12 amino acids long.

This clonotype showed up many times. This sequence joins TRBV11-2 and TRBJ2-7, with a possible D match to TRBD2 (6 bases). V was trimmed by 1 base and J by 0 bases, leaving 13 bases between them. The V gene's germline CDR1 is SGHAT and CDR2 FQNNGV. CDR3 length: 16 residues. CDR3 nucleotide sequence: TGTGCCAGCAGCTTAGTTCCAGCGGGTAGCTCCTACGAGCAGTACTTC. Its translation: CASSLVPAGSSYEQYF.

This clonotype was observed at least ten times. J is TRBJ2-1 and V is TRBV19; no definite D call. Per the germline V gene, CDR1 is LNHDA and CDR2 is SQIVND (reference sequence). The V end was cut by 3 bases, the J end by 3 bases, with 6 bases between. The CDR3 sequence is 13 residues long. The CDR3 region has the DNA TGTGCCAGTAGTATTGTACTCTACAATGAGCAGTTCTTC. Amino acid sequence: CASSIVLYNEQFF.

There are many counts of this clonotype. CDR3 region: CATSREKQARGGGVRNTQYF. DNA for the CDR3: TGTGCCACCAGCAGAGAAAAGCAGGCTCGGGGCGGGGGGGTGAGGAATACGCAGTATTTT. The rearrangement links TRBV15 to TRBJ2-3; 9 nucleotides agree with TRBD2. The CDR3 totals 20 residues. Germline CDR1 and CDR2: LNHNV and YYDKDF (reference sequence). V was clipped by 0 bases and J by 7 bases; unmatched bases: 20.

This clonotype was recorded at least ten times. The rearrangement joins TRBV7-2 to TRBJ2-3, with D possibly TRBD1 on 6 matching bases. V was pared by 0 bases and J by 9 bases, with 13 bases between. This CDR3 contains 14 residues. The germline V gene encodes CDR1 SGHTA and CDR2 FQGNSA. CDR3 bases: TGTGCCAGCAGCTTAGCGTCAGGGACAACAACGCAGTATTTT. Translation: CASSLASGTTTQYF.